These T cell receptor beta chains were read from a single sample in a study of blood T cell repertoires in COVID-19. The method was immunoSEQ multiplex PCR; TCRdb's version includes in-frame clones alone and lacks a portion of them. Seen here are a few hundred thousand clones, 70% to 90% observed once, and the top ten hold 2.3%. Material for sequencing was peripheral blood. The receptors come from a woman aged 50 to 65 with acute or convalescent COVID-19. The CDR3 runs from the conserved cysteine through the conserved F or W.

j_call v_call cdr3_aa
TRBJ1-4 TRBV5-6 CASSLTTGLREKLFF
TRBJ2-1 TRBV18 CASSPLLAGGNNEQFF
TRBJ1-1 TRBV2 CASSPRQGEKNTEAFF
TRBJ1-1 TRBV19 CASSLFFRFDTEAFF
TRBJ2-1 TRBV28 CASRPPGGHEQFF
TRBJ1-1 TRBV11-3 CASSFHGGRQGQRNTEAFF
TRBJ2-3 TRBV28 CASGSTDTQYF
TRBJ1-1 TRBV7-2 CASTDLGDTEAFF
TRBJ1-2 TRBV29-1 CSVEEQVAGYTF
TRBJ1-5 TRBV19 CASTAGGSGQPQHF
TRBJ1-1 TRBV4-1 CASSHLGHRIVEAFF
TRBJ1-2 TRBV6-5 CASILQGVGNYGYTF
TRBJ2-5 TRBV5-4 CASSSLAGENQETQYF
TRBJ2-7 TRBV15 CATSRGTAGTFLYEQYF
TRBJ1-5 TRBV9 CASSVVGTGGFYDNQPQHF
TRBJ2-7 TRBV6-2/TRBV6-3 CASSYSRTDLYSYEQYF
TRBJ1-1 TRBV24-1 CAISPRGDTEAFF
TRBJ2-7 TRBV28 CASRRSYEQYF
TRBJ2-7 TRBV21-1 CASSQDRTSSLHF
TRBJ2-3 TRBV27 CASSPAKKTSGRAGGTDTQYF
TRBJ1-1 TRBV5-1 CASSPRPWQGNTEAFF
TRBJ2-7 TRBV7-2 CASSLAKGGEQYF
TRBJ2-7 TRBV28 CASITSGQAEQYF
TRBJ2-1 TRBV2 CASTAGAANYNEQFF
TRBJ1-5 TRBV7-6 CASSLGRYGNQPQHF
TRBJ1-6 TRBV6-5 CASSYSQGGWNSPLHF
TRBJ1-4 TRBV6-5 CASRPTGALNEKLFF
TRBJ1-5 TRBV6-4 CASSMGSRGPQHF
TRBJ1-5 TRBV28 CASSLRGEAQHF
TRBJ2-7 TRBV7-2 CASSLSGRSYEQYF
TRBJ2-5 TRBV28 CASRGPGETQYF